One sample yielded the 10 T cell receptor beta chains listed below, sequenced in a study of blood T cell repertoires in COVID-19. Produced via immunoSEQ multiplex PCR; TCRdb's table is partial and in-frame only. The sample carries tens of thousands of clones, roughly four fifths recorded once. The sample was peripheral blood. The receptors stem from a man aged 55 to 70 with active COVID-19.

This sequence joins TRBV7-9 and TRBJ1-2; no clear D gene. Trimming shortened V by 3 bases and J by 4 bases, and 9 bases separated the two germline ends. Germline CDR1 and CDR2: SEHNR and FQNEAQ (reference sequence). This CDR3 contains 13 residues. The CDR3 here is CASSFSGPYGYTF. The CDR3 DNA reads TGTGCCAGCAGCTTCTCTGGGCCCTATGGCTACACCTTC.

The chain has TRBV24-1 and TRBJ2-1; 14 bases match TRBD2. V trimming: 4 bases; J trimming: 7 bases; junction bases outside the gene matches: 8. This CDR3 region has 17 residues. The V gene's germline CDR1 is KGHDR and CDR2 SFDVKD. The CDR3 is CATSDSGLAGVGNEQFF. CDR3 bases: TGTGCCACCAGTGACTCGGGACTAGCGGGGGTGGGAAATGAGCAGTTCTTC.

The chain combines TRBV6-5 with TRBJ1-2; a possible D gene is TRBD1 (5 bases). The V gene lost 0 bases and the J gene lost 8 bases, with 16 bases spanning the gap. The CDR3 totals 15 residues. Looked up from germline, CDR1 is MNHEY and CDR2 is SVGAGI. CDR3 sequence: CASSYSGGGGRGYTF. CDR3 nucleotide sequence: TGTGCCAGCAGTTACTCTGGGGGGGGAGGGAGAGGCTACACCTTC.

V gene TRBV7-2 combines with J gene TRBJ1-4, with D unclear. V was trimmed by 5 bases and J by 0 bases, leaving 10 bases between them. Germline V lookup: CDR1 SGHTA, CDR2 FQGNSA. The length of the CDR3 is 15 residues. The CDR3 spells CASSLTGATNEKLFF. CDR3 DNA: TGTGCCAGCAGCCTAACCGGTGCAACTAATGAAAAACTGTTTTTT.

Here the CDR3 DNA reads TGTGCCTGGAGTGTAGGACTAGCGGGGGGGCCACAGATAACGGACTACAATGAGCAGTTCTTC. Residues: CAWSVGLAGGPQITDYNEQFF. The gene calls are TRBV30 and TRBJ2-1, with 15 bases aligning to TRBD2. The CDR3 totals 21 residues. From germline, CDR1 is GTSNPN and CDR2 SVGIG (reference sequence). Unmatched junction bases numbered 15, after V lost 0 bases and J lost 3 bases.

The chain joins TRBV30 to TRBJ2-3; the match to TRBD2 covers 13 bases. V trimming: 1 base; J trimming: 3 bases; junction bases outside the gene matches: 4. The CDR3 runs to 16 residues. The germline CDR1 and CDR2 sequences are GTSNPN and SVGIG (reference sequence). CDR3 nucleotides: TGTGCCTGGAGTGGTGGGACTAGCGGGAAAACAGATACGCAGTATTTT. Protein sequence: CAWSGGTSGKTDTQYF.

This chain joins TRBV19 and TRBJ2-7; tentatively, D is TRBD2 (6 bases). V was clipped by 3 bases and J by 2 bases, with 14 bases between them. Per the germline V gene, CDR1 is LNHDA and CDR2 is SQIVND (reference sequence). This CDR3 has 15 amino acids. CDR3 nucleotide sequence: TGTGCCAGTAGTATGGGGAGCGGAGGGGCCTACGAGCAGTACTTC. This encodes CASSMGSGGAYEQYF.

This rearrangement joins TRBV5-1 to TRBJ1-1, with 8 bases aligning to TRBD1. With V trimmed by 4 bases and J by 4 bases, 12 bases remained unmatched. Per the germline V gene, CDR1 is SGHRS and CDR2 is YFSETQ. CDR3 length: 16 residues. CDR3 nucleotide sequence: TGCGCCAGCAGCCAAGCAGGGGGCGCGGGAATCACTGAAGCTTTCTTT. This encodes CASSQAGGAGITEAFF.

This clone was picked up one time. The V call is TRBV27, the J call TRBJ1-1; 7 bases fit TRBD1. V shed 5 bases, J shed 1 base, and the junction held 13 bases outside the gene matches. Germline V gene lookup returns CDR1 MNHEY and CDR2 SMNVEV (reference sequence). The CDR3 extends over 17 amino acids. The CDR3 sequence is CASSPPRQGLTNTEAFF. CDR3 nucleotide sequence: TGTGCCAGCAGTCCCCCTCGACAGGGATTAACGAACACTGAAGCTTTCTTT.

V usage is TRBV11-1 and J usage is TRBJ2-5; 9 nucleotides line up with TRBD2. The ends lost 5 bases at V and 4 bases at J; junction bases unmatched: 8. From germline, CDR1 is SGHAT and CDR2 FQDESV (reference sequence). The length of the CDR3 is 15 residues. The CDR3 DNA reads as TGTGCCAGCAGCCTCCGCGGGGGGGCGCGAGAGACCCAGTACTTC. It specifies CASSLRGGARETQYF.